The 22 T cell receptor beta chains below come from one sample, sequenced in a study of blood T cell repertoires in COVID-19. Profiling relied on immunoSEQ multiplex PCR, and the TCRdb table lists in-frame clones only, not all of them. The sample contains around 380,000 clones, 81% of which appear only once. Input material: peripheral blood. These receptors came from a human donor with acute or convalescent COVID-19. The donor label of this sample is uncertain.

The V and J genes are TRBV6-6 and TRBJ1-3; D is ambiguous. This CDR3 is 15 amino acids long. V was cut by 5 bases and J by 0 bases, with 11 bases left in between. Germline V gives CDR1 MNHNY, CDR2 SVGAGI (reference sequence). CDR3 DNA: TGTGCCAGCAGTCCGTCGCGGAGCTCTGGAAACACCATATATTTT. This gives the protein CASSPSRSSGNTIYF.

DNA for the CDR3: TGTGCCAGCTATAGGAGGGAGGGCCAAGAGACCCAGTACTTC. This encodes CASYRREGQETQYF. This rearrangement joins TRBV2 to TRBJ2-5; TRBD2 aligns across 7 bases. This CDR3 is 14 amino acids long. The V gene's germline CDR1 is SNHLY and CDR2 FYNNEI. The V gene end was trimmed by 8 bases and the J gene end by 1 base; junction bases not matched to a gene: 7. Filled out from reference TRBV2 and TRBJ2-5, the complete variable domain reads EPEVTQTPSHQVTQMGQEVILRCVPISNHLYFYWYRQILGQKVEFLVSFYNNEISEKSEIFDDQFSVERPDGSNFTLKIRSTKLEDSAMYFCASYRREGQETQYFGPGTRLLVL.

The chain carries TRBV5-1 and TRBJ1-2; 11 bases match TRBD1. Germline loops: CDR1 SGHRS, CDR2 YFSETQ. J was trimmed by 4 bases and V by 4 bases; bases with no gene match: 6. The CDR3 extends over 15 amino acids. CDR3 in amino acids: CASSKDRGRIYGYTF. The CDR3 DNA follows: TGCGCCAGCAGCAAGGACAGGGGGCGTATCTATGGCTACACCTTC.

This clone appeared a few times. The V and J genes are TRBV7-9 and TRBJ2-7, with 8 bases identical to TRBD1. Trimming took 0 bases from V and 4 from J; bases not matched to a gene: 5. The CDR3 is made up of 15 amino acids. In germline, CDR1 is SEHNR, CDR2 FQNEAQ (reference sequence). CDR3 sequence reads: CASSLAAGGVYEQYF. The CDR3 bases are TGTGCCAGCAGCTTAGCGGCAGGGGGCGTTTACGAGCAGTACTTC.

This clone was seen a single time. The chain recombines TRBV6-6 with TRBJ2-3; 10 bases align to TRBD1. The CDR3 totals 16 residues. Germline-derived CDR1 and CDR2 are MNHNY and SVGAGI (reference sequence). V lost 5 bases to trimming and J lost 6 bases; unmatched junction nucleotides: 11. The CDR3 here is CASSRQGAKGVDTQYF. DNA of the CDR3: TGTGCCAGCAGTCGACAGGGGGCGAAAGGTGTTGATACGCAGTATTTT.

This clone occurred a few times. The chain uses TRBV7-8 and TRBJ2-1; 8 bases are shared with TRBD1. The germline gives CDR1 SGHVS, CDR2 FQNEAQ. This CDR3 is built from 15 residues. V shed 2 bases and J 9 bases; nucleotides not matched to a gene: 9. This CDR3 is CASSLRGQAQAEQFF. CDR3 nucleotide sequence: TGTGCCAGCAGCTTACGGGGACAGGCTCAAGCTGAGCAGTTCTTC.

This sequence joins TRBV3-1 (or the pseudogene TRBV3-2) and TRBJ2-3, with D possibly TRBD1 on 6 matching bases. Germline CDR1 is LGHDT and CDR2 is YNNKEL (reference sequence). This CDR3 comprises 14 residues. V was trimmed by 4 bases and J by 6 bases, leaving 14 bases between them. The CDR3 bases are TGTGCCAGCAGCCTACAGGGTGGAACCGATACGCAGTATTTT. It encodes CASSLQGGTDTQYF.

The rearrangement uses TRBV11-2 and TRBJ2-3; possible D gene TRBD1, 6 bases. Germline values: CDR1 SGHAT, CDR2 FQNNGV. The CDR3 runs 19 residues. Trimming left V 5 bases short and J 0 bases short, with 24 bases between. Here the CDR3 DNA reads TGTGCCAGCAGCGCAGAACAGGGCCAAATTGCCTCTAGCACAGATACGCAGTATTTT. Translation gives CASSAEQGQIASSTDTQYF. Based on the CDR3 plus reference TRBV11-2 and TRBJ2-3, the full variable domain is EAGVAQSPRYKIIEKRQSVAFWCNPISGHATLYWYQQILGQGPKLLIQFQNNGVVDDSQLPKDRFSAERLKGVDSTLKIQPAKLEDSAVYLCASSAEQGQIASSTDTQYFGPGTRLTVL.

The chain joins TRBV7-9 to TRBJ2-5; 8 bases align to TRBD1. The germline V gene has CDR1 SEHNR and CDR2 FQNEAQ (reference sequence). The CDR3 contains 15 residues. V trimming: 1 base; J trimming: 1 base; junction bases outside the gene matches: 2. The CDR3 sequence: CASSLGRGLQETQYF. The DNA for the CDR3 is TGTGCCAGCAGCTTAGGCAGGGGGCTCCAAGAGACCCAGTACTTC. Full variable domain (rest looked up from reference TRBV7-9 and TRBJ2-5): DTGVSQNPRHKITKRGQNVTFRCDPISEHNRLYWYRQTLGQGPEFLTYFQNEAQLEKSRLLSDRFSAERPKGSFSTLEIQRTEQGDSAMYLCASSLGRGLQETQYFGPGTRLLVL.

The chain combines TRBV28 with TRBJ1-2, with a tentative D call TRBD1 (6 bases). Deletions cut 5 bases from V and 4 bases from J, with 11 bases between. The CDR3 runs to 13 residues. Germline assignment: CDR1 MDHEN and CDR2 SYDVKM. CDR3 residues: CASSPQGIYGYTF. DNA for the CDR3: TGTGCCAGCAGTCCCCAGGGGATCTATGGCTACACCTTC.

This clone has just one count. The V call is TRBV5-1, the J call TRBJ2-5; 7 positions match TRBD1. With 0 bases clipped from V and 4 bases from J, the junction kept 3 bases outside the gene matches. The CDR3 runs 14 residues. Germline V gene data show CDR1 as SGHRS and CDR2 as YFSETQ. The CDR3 loop is CASSLASGGETQYF. CDR3 DNA: TGCGCCAGCAGCTTGGCCTCAGGGGGAGAGACCCAGTACTTC.

This clone was seen more than once but under ten times. The rearrangement joins TRBV5-5 to TRBJ1-5; 7 bases align to TRBD1. Unmatched junction bases numbered 10, after V lost 4 bases and J lost 6 bases. The CDR3 is 15 residues long. Germline V gene sequence: CDR1 SGHKS, CDR2 YYEKEE (reference sequence). CDR3 sequence: CASSAFDRVSQPQHF. DNA of the CDR3: TGTGCCAGCAGCGCCTTCGACAGGGTGAGTCAGCCCCAGCATTTT.

CDR3 nucleotide sequence: TGTGCCAGCAGCGGAGGGACAGGGAGCACAGATACGCAGTATTTT. Protein sequence: CASSGGTGSTDTQYF. The gene calls are TRBV5-4 and TRBJ2-3, with 9 bases lining up with TRBD1. The junction had 3 bases not matched to a gene; V was cut back by 4 bases and J by 0 bases. Germline CDR1 and CDR2: SGHNT and YYREEE (reference sequence). The CDR3 is 15 amino acids.

CDR3 sequence (DNA): TGTGCCAGCAAGAGGACAGGAGTCACCGGGGAGCTGTTTTTT. The encoded protein is CASKRTGVTGELFF. This sequence joins TRBV28 and TRBJ2-2, with 7 bases identical to TRBD1. The CDR3 runs 14 residues. Trimming removed 7 bases from V and 4 bases from J; junction bases left unmatched: 6. Germline CDR1 is MDHEN and CDR2 is SYDVKM.

This chain uses TRBV5-1 with TRBJ1-1, with D unclear. CDR3 length: 16 residues. V was clipped by 2 bases and J by 1 base, with 15 bases between them. The germline gives CDR1 SGHRS, CDR2 YFSETQ. The CDR3 here is CASSFQPGHKNTEAFF. The CDR3 region has the DNA TGCGCCAGCAGCTTCCAGCCAGGCCATAAGAACACTGAAGCTTTCTTT.

The gene calls are TRBV11-2 and TRBJ2-7; no clear D gene. Germline CDR1 and CDR2: SGHAT and FQNNGV. Trimming removed 0 bases at V and 4 bases at J, with 7 bases between. This CDR3 is built from 13 residues. The CDR3 coding sequence is TGTGCCAGCAGCTTAGAGACCGGGTACGAGCAGTACTTC. This sequence encodes CASSLETGYEQYF.

CDR3 amino acids: CASRPTAGQGYGYTF. In DNA form, the CDR3 reads TGTGCCAGCCGTCCCACGGCCGGACAGGGGTATGGCTACACCTTC. The gene calls are TRBV6-5 and TRBJ1-2; the match to TRBD1 covers 9 bases. With V trimmed by 8 bases and J by 5 bases, 12 bases remained unmatched. Germline V gene sequence: CDR1 MNHEY, CDR2 SVGAGI. The CDR3 totals 15 residues.

J is TRBJ1-6 and V is TRBV15; D is uncertain. The CDR3 loop spans 19 amino acids. The ends were cut back, 0 bases at V and 6 bases at J, with 21 bases in the middle. Germline-derived CDR1 and CDR2 are LNHNV and YYDKDF (reference sequence). The CDR3 region is CATSRDYHGGLAGNSPLHF. The CDR3 DNA reads as TGTGCCACCAGCAGAGATTATCATGGCGGTCTAGCGGGTAATTCACCCCTCCACTTT. Full variable domain (rest looked up from reference TRBV15 and TRBJ1-6): DAMVIQNPRYQVTQFGKPVTLSCSQTLNHNVMYWYQQKSSQAPKLLFHYYDKDFNNEADTPDNFQSRRPNTSFCFLDIRSPGLGDTAMYLCATSRDYHGGLAGNSPLHFGNGTRLTVT.

The V and J genes are TRBV27 and TRBJ1-4, with TRBD1 as a possible D gene (5 bases). The V and J ends lost 5 bases and 8 bases respectively, with 15 bases between them. Germline lookup yields CDR1 MNHEY and CDR2 SMNVEV (reference sequence). CDR3 length: 14 residues. Here the CDR3 reads CASSRWGGEEKLFF. The CDR3 DNA sequence: TGTGCCAGCAGTCGTTGGGGGGGTGAGGAAAAACTGTTTTTT.

CDR3 sequence reads: CASSDDRANYGYTF. The CDR3 coding sequence is TGTGCCAGCAGCGACGACAGGGCCAACTATGGCTACACCTTC. J is TRBJ1-2 and V is TRBV6-5; TRBD1 agrees at 7 bases. This CDR3 region has 14 residues. Germline V gives CDR1 MNHEY, CDR2 SVGAGI. V trimming: 6 bases; J trimming: 2 bases; junction bases outside the gene matches: 6.

V is TRBV3-1 (or the pseudogene TRBV3-2) and J is TRBJ1-4, with TRBD1 identical over 7 bases. Looked up from germline, CDR1 is LGHDT and CDR2 is YNNKEL (reference sequence). This CDR3 has 14 amino acids. J lost 5 bases, V lost 4 bases, and 4 bases had no gene match. The CDR3 DNA reads TGTGCCAGCAGCCGGACAGGCGGGAATGAAAAACTGTTTTTT. This codes for CASSRTGGNEKLFF.

The chain links TRBV15 to TRBJ1-2, with 10 bases aligning to TRBD1. The J segment lost 4 bases and the V segment lost 2 bases, leaving 16 bases of the junction unmatched. The CDR3 sequence is 19 residues long. The V gene's germline CDR1 is LNHNV and CDR2 YYDKDF (reference sequence). The CDR3 loop is CATSRQTFTGTGASYGYTF. The CDR3 DNA sequence: TGTGCCACCAGCAGACAGACCTTTACCGGGACAGGGGCCAGCTATGGCTACACCTTC.